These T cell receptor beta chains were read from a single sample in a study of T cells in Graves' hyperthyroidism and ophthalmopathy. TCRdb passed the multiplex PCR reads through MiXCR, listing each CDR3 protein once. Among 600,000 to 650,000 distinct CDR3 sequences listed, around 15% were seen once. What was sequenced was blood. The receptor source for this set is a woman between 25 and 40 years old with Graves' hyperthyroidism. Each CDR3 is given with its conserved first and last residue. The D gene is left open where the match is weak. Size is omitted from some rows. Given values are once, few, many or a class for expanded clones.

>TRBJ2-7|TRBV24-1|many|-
CATSDLEDEQYF
TGTGCCACCAGTGACCTGGAGGACGAGCAGTACTTC
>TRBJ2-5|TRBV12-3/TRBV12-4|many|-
CASSLWDQETQYF
TGTGCCAGCAGTTTATGGGACCAAGAGACCCAGTACTTC
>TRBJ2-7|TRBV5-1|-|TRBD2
CASSLGGGLAGYYEQYF
TGCGCCAGCAGCTTGGGGGGGGGACTAGCGGGTTATTACGAGCAGTACTTC
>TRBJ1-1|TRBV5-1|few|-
CASSLQDSNTEAFF
TGCGCCAGCAGCCTGCAGGACAGCAACACTGAAGCTTTCTTT
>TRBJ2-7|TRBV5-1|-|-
CASSQDPHEQYF
TGCGCCAGCAGCCAAGATCCCCACGAGCAGTACTTC
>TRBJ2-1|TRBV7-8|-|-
CASSFSLANEQFF
TGTGCCAGCAGCTTTAGCCTGGCCAATGAGCAGTTCTTC
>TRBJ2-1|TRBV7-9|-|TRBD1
CASSPRRGTGYNEQFF
TGTGCCAGCAGCCCCCGGAGGGGGACAGGGTACAATGAGCAGTTCTTC
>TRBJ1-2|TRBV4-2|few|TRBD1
CASSQETGVTYGYTF
TGTGCCAGCAGCCAAGAAACAGGGGTAACCTATGGCTACACCTTC
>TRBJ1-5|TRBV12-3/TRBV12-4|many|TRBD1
CASSTAQGTRRYFSNQPQHF
TGTGCCAGCAGTACCGCACAGGGGACGAGGCGGTACTTTAGCAATCAGCCCCAGCATTTT
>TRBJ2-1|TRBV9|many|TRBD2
CASSVGTSGTDNEQFF
TGTGCCAGCAGCGTGGGGACTAGCGGGACCGACAATGAGCAGTTCTTC
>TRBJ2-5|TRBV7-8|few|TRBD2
CASSLGTSEKETQYF
TGTGCCAGCAGCTTAGGGACTAGCGAGAAAGAGACCCAGTACTTC
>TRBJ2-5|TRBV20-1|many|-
CSARWGNQETQYF
TGCAGTGCTAGATGGGGGAACCAAGAGACCCAGTACTTC
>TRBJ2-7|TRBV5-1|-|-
CASSAGTGFSYEQYF
TGCGCCAGCAGCGCCGGGACTGGCTTCTCCTACGAGCAGTACTTC
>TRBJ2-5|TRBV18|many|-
CASSPPVQETQYF
TGTGCCAGCTCACCACCCGTTCAAGAGACCCAGTACTTC
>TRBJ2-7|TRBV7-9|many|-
CASSPSGAYEQYF
TGTGCCAGCAGCCCATCAGGGGCATACGAGCAGTACTTC
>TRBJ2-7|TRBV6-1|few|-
CASSSPTGPHYEQYF
TGTGCCAGCAGTTCTCCTACAGGGCCCCACTACGAGCAGTACTTC
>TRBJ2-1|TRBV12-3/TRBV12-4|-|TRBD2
CASGDGLAGLF
TGTGCCAGCGGGGATGGACTAGCGGGGCTCTTC
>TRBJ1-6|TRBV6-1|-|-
CASAGSSSYNSPLHF
TGTGCCAGCGCAGGCAGCAGCTCCTATAATTCACCCCTCCACTTT
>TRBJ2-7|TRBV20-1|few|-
CSAGGVGGKSLTYEQYF
TGCAGTGCCGGAGGGGTTGGGGGGAAGTCCCTAACCTACGAGCAGTACTTC
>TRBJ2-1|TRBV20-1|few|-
CSAREPGSYNEQFF
TGCAGTGCTAGGGAGCCCGGGTCTTACAATGAGCAGTTCTTC
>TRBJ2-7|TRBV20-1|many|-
CAGWISSGPSPYEQYF
TGCGCAGGTTGGATTAGTAGCGGCCCCTCCCCCTACGAGCAGTACTTC
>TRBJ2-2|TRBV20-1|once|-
CSAPQTTGELFF
TGCAGTGCTCCGCAGACTACCGGGGAGCTGTTTTTT
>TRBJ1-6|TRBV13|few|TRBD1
CASSLGDRVTVGSPLHF
TGTGCCAGCAGCTTGGGGGACAGGGTGACGGTAGGGTCACCCCTCCACTTT
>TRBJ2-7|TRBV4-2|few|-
CASSSRESSYEQYF
TGTGCCAGCAGCTCACGGGAGTCTAGCTACGAGCAGTACTTC
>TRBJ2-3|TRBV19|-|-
CASRDGSATDTQYF
TGTGCCAGTCGTGACGGCAGTGCCACAGATACGCAGTATTTT
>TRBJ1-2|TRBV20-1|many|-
CSGGDLYGYTF
TGCAGTGGAGGGGATCTCTATGGCTACACCTTC
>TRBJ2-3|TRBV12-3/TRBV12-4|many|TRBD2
CASSSWTSGGTDTQYF
TGTGCCAGCAGCTCCTGGACTAGCGGGGGCACAGATACGCAGTATTTT
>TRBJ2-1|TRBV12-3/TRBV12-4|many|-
CASSPRMRNTNEQFF
TGTGCCAGCAGTCCCCGTATGAGGAATACTAATGAGCAGTTCTTC
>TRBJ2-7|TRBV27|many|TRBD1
CASSFNRGNEQYF
TGTGCCAGCAGTTTTAACAGGGGCAACGAGCAGTACTTC
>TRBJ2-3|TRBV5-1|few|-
CASSGAMGTDTQYF
TGCGCCAGCAGCGGGGCAATGGGCACAGATACGCAGTATTTT
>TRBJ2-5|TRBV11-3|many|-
CASSFDPDQETQYF
TGTGCCAGCAGCTTTGATCCCGATCAAGAGACCCAGTACTTC
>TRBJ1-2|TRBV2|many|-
CGGTGYGYTF
TGTGGGGGGACGGGCTATGGCTACACCTTC
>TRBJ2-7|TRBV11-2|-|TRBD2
CASRPLAGEKVVYEQYF
TGTGCCAGCAGGCCCCTAGCGGGAGAAAAAGTTGTTTACGAGCAGTACTTC
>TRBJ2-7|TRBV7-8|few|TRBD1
CASGTDRGSYEQYF
TGTGCCAGCGGGACGGACAGGGGCTCCTACGAGCAGTACTTC
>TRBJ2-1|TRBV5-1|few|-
CASSLGTHLNEQFF
TGCGCCAGCAGCCTAGGGACGCACTTAAATGAGCAGTTCTTC
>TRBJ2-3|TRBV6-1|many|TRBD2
CASSLGFVGLSTDTQYF
TGTGCCAGCAGCCTAGGGTTTGTGGGACTAAGCACAGATACGCAGTATTTT
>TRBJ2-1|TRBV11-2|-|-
CASSRVAPNNEQFF
TGTGCCAGCAGCCGGGTAGCGCCAAACAATGAGCAGTTCTTC
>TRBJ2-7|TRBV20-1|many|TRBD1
CSAYKGTGGTYEQYF
TGCAGTGCTTACAAAGGGACAGGGGGGACCTACGAGCAGTACTTC
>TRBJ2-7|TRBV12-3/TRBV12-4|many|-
CASRDNGPYEQYF
TGTGCCAGCAGGGATAATGGGCCCTACGAGCAGTACTTC
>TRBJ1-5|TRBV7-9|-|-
CASSLGTLLYQPQHF
TGTGCCAGCAGCTTGGGGACACTACTTTATCAGCCCCAGCATTTT
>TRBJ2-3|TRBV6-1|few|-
CASSSRSRGTQYF
TGTGCCAGCAGTTCCCGGTCCCGTGGAACGCAGTATTTT
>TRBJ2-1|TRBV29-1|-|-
CSVEVFGAQIHNEQFF
TGCAGCGTTGAAGTCTTCGGGGCGCAAATTCACAATGAGCAGTTCTTC
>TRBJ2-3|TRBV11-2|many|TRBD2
CASSLLTSGRPDTQYF
TGTGCCAGCAGCCTGCTGACTAGCGGGAGACCAGATACGCAGTATTTT
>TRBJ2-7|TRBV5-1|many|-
CASSSGSIGAYEQYF
TGCGCCAGCTCATCCGGTTCGATAGGGGCCTACGAGCAGTACTTC
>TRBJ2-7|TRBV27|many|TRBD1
CASSLGPYKDRVANDEQYF
TGTGCCAGCAGTTTGGGCCCTTATAAGGACAGGGTAGCAAACGACGAGCAGTACTTC
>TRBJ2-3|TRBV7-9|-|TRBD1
CASSSGTGWADTQYF
TGTGCCAGCAGCTCAGGGACAGGGTGGGCAGATACGCAGTATTTT
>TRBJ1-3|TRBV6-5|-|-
CASSYSPSGNTIYF
TGTGCCAGCAGTTACTCGCCCTCTGGAAACACCATATATTTT
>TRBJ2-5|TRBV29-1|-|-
CSASTGILETQYF
TGCAGCGCCAGCACGGGGATTTTAGAGACCCAGTACTTC
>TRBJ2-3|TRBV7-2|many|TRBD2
CASSRDFLLADPDTQYF
TGTGCCAGCAGCCGGGATTTCTTGCTAGCGGATCCAGATACGCAGTATTTT
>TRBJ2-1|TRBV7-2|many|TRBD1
CASSWTGQGYNEQFF
TGTGCCAGCAGCTGGACGGGACAGGGTTACAATGAGCAGTTCTTC
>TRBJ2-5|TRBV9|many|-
CASSVQGGNQETQYF
TGTGCCAGCAGCGTCCAGGGGGGCAACCAAGAGACCCAGTACTTC
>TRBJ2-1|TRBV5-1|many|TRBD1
CASSLATGFEQFF
TGCGCCAGCAGCTTGGCGACAGGGTTTGAGCAGTTCTTC
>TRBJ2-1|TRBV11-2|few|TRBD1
CASSRPGTGSNGQFF
TGTGCCAGCAGTCGTCCCGGGACAGGATCCAATGGGCAGTTCTTC
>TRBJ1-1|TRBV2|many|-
CASSKMRDKNTEAFF
TGTGCCAGCAGCAAGATGAGGGACAAGAACACTGAAGCTTTCTTT